This T cell receptor (beta chain) emerged from a study of cytomegalovirus exposure and HLA in healthy donors. Overall study context: Unique TCR beta sequences numbering around 110 million came from roughly 180 million T cells in an earlier analysis. Genotyping of roughly 400 donors showed that around 81% belonged to the Caucasian-associated ancestry cluster. Study-level findings and limits: Information on immune exposure was restricted to one variable (CMV serostatus).

These donors counted as nominally healthy when sampled, but unrecorded immune exposures were likely. In germline, CDR1 is SGHVS, CDR2 FQNEAQ. The V gene lost 4 bases and the J gene lost 3 bases, with 16 bases spanning the gap. This CDR3 spans 16 amino acids. The PCR employed 60 Vbeta primers together with 13 Jbeta primers. Here immunoSEQ multiplex PCR was the method, and the copy in TCRdb shows in-frame clones only, minus some. The sample consists of some 200,000 clones, 82% of them appearing once. In its sample, this clone was seen once. Its antigen is undetermined. The receptor comes from a boy between 2 and 15 years old in good health and CMV-seronegative. The J gene is TRBJ2-1, the V gene TRBV7-8; D perhaps matches TRBD2 (5 bases). Material: PBMCs. CDR3 sequence (DNA): TGTGCCAGCAGCTCGTTACGACTACCCGTCTACAATGAGCAGTTCTTC. This encodes CASSSLRLPVYNEQFF.